The TCR beta chain described here comes from a study of vaccination and CD4 T cells after COVID-19. At the level of the study: Investigators drew the post-COVID samples a median around 100 days after diagnosis, with a range of 35 to 161. Taking of post-vaccine samples occurred a median around 67 days after dose two (range 14 to 241).

The Oncomine TCR Beta short-read assay sequenced DNA from cultured CD4+ T cells. TCRdb fed the PCR reads into MiXCR, producing one record per CDR3 protein. Of roughly 10,000 distinct CDR3 sequences in the sample, around 55% were seen once. This CDR3 region has 14 residues. Germline V gene sequence: CDR1 DFQATT, CDR2 SNEGSKA (reference sequence). Deletions cut 5 bases from V and 7 bases from J, with 15 bases between. The sample's treatment: roughly nine-day PBMC culture with coronavirus spike peptide pools or control peptides (ViraFEST assay). For this clonotype: Its target is not known.

This TCR was sampled from a human donor who had recovered from COVID-19. Input material: CD4+ T cells from blood, cultured in vitro. The chain recombines TRBV20-1 with TRBJ1-6; possibly TRBD1 for D (5 bases). The CDR3 DNA sequence: TGCAGTGCTCGGGAGGGGATTTACAATTCACCCCTCCACTTT. Its translation: CSAREGIYNSPLHF.